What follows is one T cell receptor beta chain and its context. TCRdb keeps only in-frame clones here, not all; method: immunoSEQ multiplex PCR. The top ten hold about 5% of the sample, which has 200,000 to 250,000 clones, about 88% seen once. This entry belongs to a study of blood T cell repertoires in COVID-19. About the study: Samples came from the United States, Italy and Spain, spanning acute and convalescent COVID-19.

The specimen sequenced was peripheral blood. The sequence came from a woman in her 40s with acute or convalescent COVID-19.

CDR3 sequence (DNA): TGTGCCAGCAGCTTGACTAGATCCCTGAAAGCCAAAAACATTCAGTACTTC. Its protein is CASSLTRSLKAKNIQYF. The V call is TRBV5-6, the J call TRBJ2-4; maybe TRBD2 (5 bases). Between the trimmed V and J ends, which lost 1 base and 0 bases, there was a span of 14 bases. Germline loops: CDR1 SGHDT, CDR2 YYEEEE. The CDR3 has 17 residues.